Sequencing of this T cell receptor (beta chain) was carried out in a study of blood T cell repertoires in COVID-19. On the study more broadly: COVID-19 samples from acute and convalescent phases originated in the United States, Italy and Spain. PBMCs, B-cell-depleted T cells, or T cells were the source of the cDNA or gDNA that made up the material.

Germline CDR1 LGHNA, CDR2 YSLEER. V was clipped by 4 bases and J by 5 bases, with 12 bases between them. The CDR3 is made up of 13 amino acids. Original analysis: Reference gene primer amplification yielded estimated nucleated cell counts. Profiled with immunoSEQ multiplex PCR; TCRdb holds only in-frame clones, not every one. The DNA gave D and trimming, while V, J and clone size come from that table. The data contain 100,000 to 130,000 clones, roughly 84% of them singletons. This sequence joins TRBV4-3 and TRBJ2-7; D perhaps matches TRBD2 (5 bases). This sequence originates from a human donor in a cohort sampled during active COVID-19. Input material: peripheral blood. The CDR3 is CASSLARANEQYF. In DNA, the CDR3 is TGCGCCAGCAGCCTAGCGAGAGCGAACGAGCAGTACTTC.